This T cell receptor (beta chain) is from a study of OX40 agonist ivuxolimab in advanced cancers. Study as a whole: Age averaged around 60 years (range roughly 20 to 90), and about 86% were male.

Per germline, CDR1 MNHEY and CDR2 SVGAGI. The V and J ends lost 8 bases and 5 bases respectively, with 16 bases between them. This CDR3 is 13 amino acids long. TCRdb's table, derived via immunoSEQ multiplex PCR, lists solely in-frame clones and lacks some. The table shows tens of thousands of clones, with over 75% occurring only once. Source: CD4+ or CD8+ T cells sorted from blood, taken in a trial of the OX40 agonist ivuxolimab. The receptor was derived from an adult with an advanced solid tumor such as melanoma, head and neck, liver or kidney cancer. The chain employs TRBV6-5 and TRBJ2-7; D is undetermined. The CDR3 DNA reads TGTGCCAGCCGGGCCGCTCTTAGTCACGAGCAGTACTTC. This codes for CASRAALSHEQYF.